The rows below give T cell receptor beta chains drawn from one sample of a study of persistence of HIV-infected CD4 T cells. The repertoire was sequenced with immunoSEQ multiplex PCR; TCRdb's copy has only in-frame clones and lacks some. The data show about 43,000 clones, around 90% seen once. Their antigens are not known. Here the sequenced sample was CD4+ T cells sorted from PBMCs after approximately 20-hour stimulation, taken from a patient who received antiretroviral therapy. These receptors were obtained from an adult man with HIV who was CMV-seropositive. The CDR3 runs from the conserved cysteine through the conserved F or W. The order of the fields is CDR3 protein, CDR3 DNA, J gene, V gene, clone size, D gene. The D gene is left open where the match is weak. Clone size is shown for a subset of rows, as once, few, many or a class of expanded clone.

CATSDSDQGDNQPQHF,TGTGCCACCAGTGATTCGGACCAAGGGGACAATCAGCCCCAGCATTTT,TRBJ1-5,TRBV24-1,NA,NA
CASSFGGGPPYNEQFF,TGTGCCAGCAGCTTCGGCGGGGGCCCTCCGTACAATGAGCAGTTCTTC,TRBJ2-1,TRBV7-3,NA,NA
CAISETHRGPTDTQYF,TGTGCCATCAGTGAGACTCACAGGGGTCCCACAGATACGCAGTATTTT,TRBJ2-3,TRBV10-3,NA,TRBD1
CASSSYRGGDEQYF,TGCGCCAGCAGCTCCTACAGGGGCGGCGACGAGCAGTACTTC,TRBJ2-7,TRBV5-1,NA,TRBD1
CASTPRGEAGNTIYF,TGTGCCAGTACCCCGAGGGGGGAGGCTGGAAACACCATATATTTT,TRBJ1-3,TRBV19,NA,NA
CASREGRGGGNQPQHF,TGTGCCAGCAGGGAGGGACGCGGAGGCGGCAATCAGCCCCAGCATTTT,TRBJ1-5,TRBV2,NA,NA
CASSINQPQHF,TGTGCCAGCAGCATCAATCAGCCCCAGCATTTT,TRBJ1-5,TRBV2,NA,NA
CASSATQYEQYF,TGTGCCAGCAGCGCCACCCAATACGAGCAGTACTTC,TRBJ2-7,TRBV9,NA,NA
CASSGGRSLNTEAFF,TGCGCCAGCAGCGGGGGGCGGAGTCTGAACACTGAAGCTTTCTTT,TRBJ1-1,TRBV5-1,NA,NA
CASSKIRTGVQTEAFF,TGTGCCAGCAGCAAAATACGGACAGGGGTTCAGACTGAAGCTTTCTTT,TRBJ1-1,TRBV21-1,NA,NA
CASETGPYGYTF,TGTGCCAGCGAGACAGGGCCCTATGGCTACACCTTC,TRBJ1-2,TRBV6-5,NA,TRBD1
CASSPTGGREKLFF,TGTGCCAGCAGCCCGACAGGGGGCCGGGAAAAACTGTTTTTT,TRBJ1-4,TRBV7-8,NA,TRBD1
CAWSVGTTNYGYTF,TGTGCCTGGAGTGTGGGCACTACTAACTATGGCTACACCTTC,TRBJ1-2,TRBV30,NA,NA
CATSDPGTVNGYTF,TGTGCCACCAGTGATCCCGGGACAGTCAATGGCTACACCTTC,TRBJ1-2,TRBV24-1,NA,TRBD1
CAGSLGGGNGYTF,TGTGCCGGCAGTTTGGGAGGGGGCAATGGCTACACCTTC,TRBJ1-2,TRBV28,NA,TRBD1
CASSMNRGTGANVLTF,TGTGCCAGTAGTATGAACAGGGGCACTGGGGCCAACGTCCTGACTTTC,TRBJ2-6,TRBV19,NA,TRBD1
CASAQGGEGEAFF,TGTGCCAGCGCTCAGGGGGGGGAGGGTGAAGCTTTCTTT,TRBJ1-1,TRBV5-4,NA,TRBD1
CASSSTGAGNQPQHF,TGTGCCAGCAGTTCGACAGGGGCGGGCAATCAGCCCCAGCATTTT,TRBJ1-5,TRBV27,once,TRBD1
CASSTSMDTQYF,TGTGCCAGCAGTACCTCCATGGATACGCAGTATTTT,TRBJ2-3,TRBV5-5,NA,NA
CASSLVALATNEKLFF,TGTGCCAGCAGCCTAGTGGCACTTGCAACTAATGAAAAACTGTTTTTT,TRBJ1-4,TRBV7-2,NA,NA
CASRRGANYEQYF,TGCGCCAGCCGGCGCGGGGCCAACTACGAGCAGTACTTC,TRBJ2-7,TRBV10-2,NA,NA
CAIRPQEADTQYF,TGTGCCATCAGACCTCAGGAGGCAGATACGCAGTATTTT,TRBJ2-3,TRBV10-3,NA,NA
CASSKGGGTIYTEAFF,TGTGCCAGCTCAAAAGGGGGAGGGACCATTTACACTGAAGCTTTCTTT,TRBJ1-1,TRBV25-1,once,NA
CASSAIAETSTDTQYF,TGTGCCAGCAGCGCTATAGCGGAAACTAGCACAGATACGCAGTATTTT,TRBJ2-3,TRBV7-8,NA,NA
CASSSGTSGGVGLTDTQYF,TGCGCCAGCAGCTCCGGGACTAGCGGGGGGGTCGGGCTCACAGATACGCAGTATTTT,TRBJ2-3,TRBV5-1,NA,TRBD2
CASSPPVGGGGTEAFF,TGTGCCAGCTCACCACCCGTAGGGGGGGGCGGCACTGAAGCTTTCTTT,TRBJ1-1,TRBV18,NA,NA
CATSDYSEDTQYF,TGTGCCACCAGTGATTATAGCGAAGATACGCAGTATTTT,TRBJ2-3,TRBV24-1,NA,NA
CATSRVWDRGNEQYF,TGTGCCACCAGCAGAGTTTGGGACAGGGGGAACGAGCAGTACTTC,TRBJ2-7,TRBV15,NA,TRBD1
CASSTGFQPQHF,TGTGCCAGCAGTACAGGGTTCCAGCCCCAGCATTTT,TRBJ1-5,TRBV6-5,few,NA
CASSPTASSYNSPLHF,TGTGCCAGCTCCCCTACAGCGAGCTCCTATAATTCACCCCTCCACTTT,TRBJ1-6,TRBV18,NA,NA
CASSGWSGTGKSGHEQYF,TGTGCCAGCAGCGGGTGGTCGGGGACAGGGAAAAGTGGACACGAGCAGTACTTC,TRBJ2-7,TRBV7-8,NA,TRBD1
CASSLRFRGEQYF,TGTGCCAGCAGTTTGAGGTTTAGGGGCGAGCAGTACTTC,TRBJ2-7,TRBV12-3/TRBV12-4,NA,NA
CASSLVGQGNEKLFF,TGTGCCAGCAGTTTGGTGGGACAGGGGAATGAAAAACTGTTTTTT,TRBJ1-4,TRBV27,NA,TRBD1
CASSYSNTGELFF,TGTGCCAGCAGTTACTCGAACACCGGGGAGCTGTTTTTT,TRBJ2-2,TRBV6-5,NA,NA